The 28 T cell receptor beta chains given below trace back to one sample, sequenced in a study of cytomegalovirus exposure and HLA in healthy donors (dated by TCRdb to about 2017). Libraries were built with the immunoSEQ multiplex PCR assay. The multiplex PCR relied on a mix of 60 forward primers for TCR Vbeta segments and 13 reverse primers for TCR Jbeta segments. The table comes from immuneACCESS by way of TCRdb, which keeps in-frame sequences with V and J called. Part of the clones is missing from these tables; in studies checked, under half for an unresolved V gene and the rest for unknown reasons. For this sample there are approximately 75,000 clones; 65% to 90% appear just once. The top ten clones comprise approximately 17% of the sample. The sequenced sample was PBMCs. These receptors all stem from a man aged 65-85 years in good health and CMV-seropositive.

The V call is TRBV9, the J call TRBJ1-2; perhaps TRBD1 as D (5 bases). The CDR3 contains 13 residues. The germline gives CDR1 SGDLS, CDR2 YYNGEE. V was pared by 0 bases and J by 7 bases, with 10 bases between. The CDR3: CASSVGQGPGYTF. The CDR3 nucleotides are TGTGCCAGCAGCGTAGGCCAGGGTCCTGGCTACACCTTC.

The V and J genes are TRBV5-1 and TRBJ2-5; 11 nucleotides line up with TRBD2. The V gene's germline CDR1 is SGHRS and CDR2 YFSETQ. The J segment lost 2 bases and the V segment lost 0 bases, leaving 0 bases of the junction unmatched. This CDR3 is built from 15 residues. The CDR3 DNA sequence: TGCGCCAGCAGCTTGGGACTAGCGGGGCAAGAGACCCAGTACTTC. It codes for CASSLGLAGQETQYF.

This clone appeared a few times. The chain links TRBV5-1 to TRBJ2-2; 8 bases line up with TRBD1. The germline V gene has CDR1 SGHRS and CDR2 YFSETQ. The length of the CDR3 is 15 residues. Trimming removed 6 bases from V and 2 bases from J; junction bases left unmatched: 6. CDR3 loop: CASKGQAINTGELFF. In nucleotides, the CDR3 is TGCGCCAGCAAGGGACAGGCAATCAACACCGGGGAGCTGTTTTTT. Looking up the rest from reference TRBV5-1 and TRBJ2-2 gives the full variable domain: KAGVTQTPRYLIKTRGQQVTLSCSPISGHRSVSWYQQTPGQGLQFLFEYFSETQRNKGNFPGRFSGRQFSNSRSEMNVSTLELGDSALYLCASKGQAINTGELFFGEGSRLTVL.

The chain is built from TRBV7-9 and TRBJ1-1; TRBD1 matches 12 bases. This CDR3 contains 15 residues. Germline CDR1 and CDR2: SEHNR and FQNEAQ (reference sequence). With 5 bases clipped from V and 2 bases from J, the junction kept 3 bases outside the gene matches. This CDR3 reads CASSGGQGANTEAFF. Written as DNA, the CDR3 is TGTGCCAGCAGCGGGGGACAGGGGGCCAACACTGAAGCTTTCTTT.

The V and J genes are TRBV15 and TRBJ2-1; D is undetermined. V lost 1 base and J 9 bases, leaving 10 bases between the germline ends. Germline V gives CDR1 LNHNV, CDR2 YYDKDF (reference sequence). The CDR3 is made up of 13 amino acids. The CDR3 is CATSRVIATEQFF. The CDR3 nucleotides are TGTGCCACCAGCAGAGTTATAGCTACTGAGCAGTTCTTC. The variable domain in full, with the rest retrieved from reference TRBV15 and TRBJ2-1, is DAMVIQNPRYQVTQFGKPVTLSCSQTLNHNVMYWYQQKSSQAPKLLFHYYDKDFNNEADTPDNFQSRRPNTSFCFLDIRSPGLGDTAMYLCATSRVIATEQFFGPGTRLTVL.

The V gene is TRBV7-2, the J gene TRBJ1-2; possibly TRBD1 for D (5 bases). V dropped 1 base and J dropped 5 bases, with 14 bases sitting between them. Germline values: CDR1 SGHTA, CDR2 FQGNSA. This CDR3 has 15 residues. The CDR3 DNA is TGTGCCAGCAGCTTAGGACCCGGGACTGATTATGGCTACACCTTC. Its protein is CASSLGPGTDYGYTF.

The CDR3 protein is CASSLTRTGNTIYF. For the CDR3, the DNA is TGTGCCAGCTCACTGACTCGGACTGGAAACACCATATATTTT. This chain joins TRBV18 and TRBJ1-3; D is uncertain. Trimming left V 4 bases short and J 2 bases short, with 9 bases between. Germline V gives CDR1 KGHSH, CDR2 LQKENI. The CDR3 totals 14 residues.

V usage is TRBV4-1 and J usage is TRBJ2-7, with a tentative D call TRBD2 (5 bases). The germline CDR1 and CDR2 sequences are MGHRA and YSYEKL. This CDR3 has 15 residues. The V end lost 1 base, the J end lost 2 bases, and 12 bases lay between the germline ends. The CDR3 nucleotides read TGCGCCAGCAGCCAAGGTTTGACTATCGCCTACGAGCAGTACTTC. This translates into CASSQGLTIAYEQYF.

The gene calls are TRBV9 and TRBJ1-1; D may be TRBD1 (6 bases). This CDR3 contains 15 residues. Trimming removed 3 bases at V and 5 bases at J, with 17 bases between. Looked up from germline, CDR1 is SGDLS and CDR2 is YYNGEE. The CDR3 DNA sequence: TGTGCCAGCAGCGACCTGGGGGCTGGATGGACTGAAGCTTTCTTT. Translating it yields CASSDLGAGWTEAFF.

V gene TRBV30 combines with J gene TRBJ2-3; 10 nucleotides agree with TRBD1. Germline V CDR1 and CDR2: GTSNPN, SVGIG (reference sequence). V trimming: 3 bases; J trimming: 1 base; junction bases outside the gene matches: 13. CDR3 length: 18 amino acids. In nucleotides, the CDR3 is TGTGCCTGGAGCGTCCCGGGACAGGGGTTTCAGGGCACAGATACGCAGTATTTT. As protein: CAWSVPGQGFQGTDTQYF.

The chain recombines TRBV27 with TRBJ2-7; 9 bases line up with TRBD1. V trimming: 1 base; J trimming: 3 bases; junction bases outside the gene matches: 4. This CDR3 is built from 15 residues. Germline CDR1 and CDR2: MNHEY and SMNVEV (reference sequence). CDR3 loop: CASSLWGQGDYEQYF. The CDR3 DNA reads TGTGCCAGCAGTTTATGGGGACAGGGAGACTACGAGCAGTACTTC.

The CDR3 DNA follows: TGTGCCAGCAGTGAACGCGGGGGGAACAATCAGCCCCAGCATTTT. Protein: CASSERGGNNQPQHF. This chain joins TRBV6-1 and TRBJ1-5; tentatively, D is TRBD1 (5 bases). Trimming took off 2 bases at V and 3 bases at J, with 11 bases between the two ends. Germline V gene sequence: CDR1 MNHNS, CDR2 SASEGT. This CDR3 is 15 amino acids long.

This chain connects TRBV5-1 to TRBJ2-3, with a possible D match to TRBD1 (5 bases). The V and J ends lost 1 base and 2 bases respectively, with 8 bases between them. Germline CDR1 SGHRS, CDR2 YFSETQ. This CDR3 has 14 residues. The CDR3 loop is CASSLQQDTDTQYF. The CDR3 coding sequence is TGCGCCAGCAGCTTGCAACAGGACACAGATACGCAGTATTTT.

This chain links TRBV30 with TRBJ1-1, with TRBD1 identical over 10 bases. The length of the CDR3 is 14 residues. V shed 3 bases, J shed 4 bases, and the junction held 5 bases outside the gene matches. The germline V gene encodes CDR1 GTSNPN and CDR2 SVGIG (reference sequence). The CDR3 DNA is TGTGCCTGGAGGACAGGGGGCCTGGGCACTGAAGCTTTCTTT. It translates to CAWRTGGLGTEAFF.

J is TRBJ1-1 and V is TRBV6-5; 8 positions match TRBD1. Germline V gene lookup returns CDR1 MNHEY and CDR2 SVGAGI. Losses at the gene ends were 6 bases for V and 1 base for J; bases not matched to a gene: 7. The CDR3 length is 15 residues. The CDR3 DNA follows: TGTGCCAGCAGGCCGACAGGGGATAAGAACACTGAAGCTTTCTTT. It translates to CASRPTGDKNTEAFF.

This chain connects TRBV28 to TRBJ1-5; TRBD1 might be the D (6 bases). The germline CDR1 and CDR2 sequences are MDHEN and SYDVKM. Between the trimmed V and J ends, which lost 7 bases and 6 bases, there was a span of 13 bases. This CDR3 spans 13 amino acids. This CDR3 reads CASNSGAGQPQHF. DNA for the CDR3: TGTGCCAGCAACTCAGGGGCGGGTCAGCCCCAGCATTTT.

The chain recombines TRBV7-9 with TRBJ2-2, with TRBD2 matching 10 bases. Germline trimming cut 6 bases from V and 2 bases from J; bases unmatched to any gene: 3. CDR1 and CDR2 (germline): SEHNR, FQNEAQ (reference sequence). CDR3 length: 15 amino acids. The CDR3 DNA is TGTGCCAGCAGGACTAGCGGGTCCAACACCGGGGAGCTGTTTTTT. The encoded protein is CASRTSGSNTGELFF.

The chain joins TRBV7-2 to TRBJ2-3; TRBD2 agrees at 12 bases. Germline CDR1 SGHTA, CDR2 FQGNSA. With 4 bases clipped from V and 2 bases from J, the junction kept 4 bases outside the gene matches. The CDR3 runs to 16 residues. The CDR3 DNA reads TGTGCCAGCAGCTCCACTAGCGGGGGGAACACAGATACGCAGTATTTT. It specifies CASSSTSGGNTDTQYF.

CDR3 DNA: TGTGCCAGCAGCCAGTTGGCAGGGACTATGCAGTACTTC. As protein: CASSQLAGTMQYF. The chain combines TRBV14 with TRBJ2-7, with 7 bases lining up with TRBD2. Trimming removed 3 bases from V and 9 bases from J; junction bases left unmatched: 8. This CDR3 is 13 amino acids long. The germline V gene encodes CDR1 SGHDN and CDR2 FVKESK.

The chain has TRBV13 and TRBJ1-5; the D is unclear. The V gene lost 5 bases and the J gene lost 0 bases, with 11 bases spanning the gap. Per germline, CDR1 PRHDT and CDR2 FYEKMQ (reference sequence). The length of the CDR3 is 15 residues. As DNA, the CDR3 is TGTGCCAGCAGCGAGGGAAAGTATAGCAATCAGCCCCAGCATTTT. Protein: CASSEGKYSNQPQHF.

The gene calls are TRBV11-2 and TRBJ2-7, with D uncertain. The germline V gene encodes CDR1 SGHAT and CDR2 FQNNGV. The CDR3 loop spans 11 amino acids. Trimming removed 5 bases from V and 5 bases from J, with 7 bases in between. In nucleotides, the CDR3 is TGTGCCAGCAGCCAAACAGACGAGCAGTACTTC. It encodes CASSQTDEQYF.

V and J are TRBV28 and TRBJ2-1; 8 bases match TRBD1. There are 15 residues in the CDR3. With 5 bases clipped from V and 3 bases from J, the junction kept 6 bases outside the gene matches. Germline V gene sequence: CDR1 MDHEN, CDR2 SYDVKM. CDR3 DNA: TGTGCCAGCAGTCCTATAGACAGGGGCTACAATGAGCAGTTCTTC. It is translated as CASSPIDRGYNEQFF.

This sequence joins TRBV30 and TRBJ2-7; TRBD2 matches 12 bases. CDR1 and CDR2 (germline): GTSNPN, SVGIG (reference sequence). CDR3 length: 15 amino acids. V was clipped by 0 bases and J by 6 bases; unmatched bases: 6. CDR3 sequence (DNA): TGTGCCTGGAGTGTACGACTAGCGGGAGTTTCCGAGCAGTACTTC. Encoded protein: CAWSVRLAGVSEQYF.

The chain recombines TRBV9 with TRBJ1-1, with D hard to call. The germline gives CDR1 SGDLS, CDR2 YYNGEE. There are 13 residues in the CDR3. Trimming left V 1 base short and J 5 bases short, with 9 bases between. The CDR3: CASSVQRGTEAFF. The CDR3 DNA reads TGTGCCAGCAGCGTACAGAGAGGGACTGAAGCTTTCTTT.

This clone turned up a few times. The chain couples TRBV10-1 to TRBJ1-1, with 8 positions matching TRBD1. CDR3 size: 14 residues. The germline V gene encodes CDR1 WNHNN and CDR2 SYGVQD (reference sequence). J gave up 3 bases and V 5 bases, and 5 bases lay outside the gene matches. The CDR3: CASSLTGVYTEAFF. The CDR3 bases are TGCGCCAGCAGTCTGACAGGGGTTTACACTGAAGCTTTCTTT.

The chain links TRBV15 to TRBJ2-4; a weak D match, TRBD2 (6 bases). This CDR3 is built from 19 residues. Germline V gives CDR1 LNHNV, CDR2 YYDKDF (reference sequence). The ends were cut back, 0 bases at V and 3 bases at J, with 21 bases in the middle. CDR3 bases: TGTGCCACCAGCAGAGATTCGGTTAGCGGCCCCGTAGGCAAAAACATTCAGTACTTC. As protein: CATSRDSVSGPVGKNIQYF.

The CDR3 here is CASSPRPPYEQFF. The CDR3 bases are TGTGCCAGCAGCCCGCGGCCCCCCTATGAGCAGTTCTTC. V usage is TRBV6-5 and J usage is TRBJ2-1; no definite D call. Germline CDR1 MNHEY, CDR2 SVGAGI. Trimming pared 6 bases from V and 8 bases from J, leaving 14 bases between. CDR3 length: 13 residues.

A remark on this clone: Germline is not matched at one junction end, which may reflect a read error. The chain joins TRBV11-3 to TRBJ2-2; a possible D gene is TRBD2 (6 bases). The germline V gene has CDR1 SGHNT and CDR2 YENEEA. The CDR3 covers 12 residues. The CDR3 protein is CASSPGGGEHHF. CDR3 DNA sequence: TGTGCCAGCAGCCCGGGCGGCGGGGAGCACCATTTT.